This T cell receptor (beta chain) was captured by sequencing in a study of T-cell reconstitution after alpha-beta-depleted transplantation in children. The library targeted TCRbeta and was prepared with unique molecular identifiers. In TCRdb, the PCR reads were re-called with MiXCR into one record per CDR3 protein. The table has hundreds of thousands of distinct CDR3 sequences, around 14% seen once; the top ten hold 0.65% to 0.9%. Study-wide results and limits: Hyperexpanded clones declined; after one year, newly produced T cells mostly supplied diversity. There were reportedly several hundred expanded graft clones from which alpha-beta T cells came about two months after transplant. Where some patients showed high TCRbeta diversity at day 60, it came from recipient T cells and thymic progenitors that had survived.

Comment on this clonotype: The target antigen is unknown. A much larger clonotype is one base distant, so this may be a read error. Likely a read error: the CDR3 ends without its conserved phenylalanine or tryptophan.

Germline assignment: CDR1 SGHVS and CDR2 FNYEAQ. Trimming removed 0 bases from V and 0 bases from J, with 7 bases in between. The CDR3 spans 15 residues. This TCR was sampled from a girl aged 2 to 10 with congenital amegakaryocytic thrombocytopenia, due to receive a stem cell transplant. Here the sequenced sample was PBMCs, taken before TCRalphabeta/CD19-depleted stem cell transplant. The chain has TRBV7-6 and TRBJ2-3; D is unresolved. CDR3 region: CASSLAGLSTDTQYY. The CDR3 bases are TGTGCCAGCAGCTTAGCTGGCTTAAGCACAGATACGCAGTATTAT.